The sequence of this T cell receptor (beta chain) was determined in a study of response to subunit inactivated influenza vaccine. General study findings and limits: Researchers suggested that each seasonal influenza vaccination recruits few new T cells.

Points on this clonotype: The antigen is unknown.

TCRdb fed the RT-PCR reads into MiXCR, producing one record per CDR3 protein. The data show about 240,000 distinct CDR3 sequences, with less than 15% seen just once and approximately 7.8% held by the top ten. The CDR3 is made up of 14 amino acids. The V end lost 5 bases, the J end lost 10 bases, and 17 bases lay between the germline ends. Germline V gene lookup returns CDR1 SGHAT and CDR2 FQNNGV. The source of this sequence is a man aged 50-59 years who received an inactivated influenza vaccine. The chain links TRBV11-2 to TRBJ1-4, with D possibly matching TRBD1 (5 bases). Sequencing was performed on non-naive T cells sorted from PBMCs, taken 14 to 15 days before vaccination. This CDR3 reads CASSQNAGVGKLFF. The CDR3 region has the DNA TGTGCCAGCAGCCAAAACGCGGGGGTTGGAAAACTGTTTTTT.